The 24 T cell receptor beta chains in this list originate from one sample, sequenced in a study of blood T cell repertoires in COVID-19. Produced via immunoSEQ multiplex PCR; TCRdb's table is partial and in-frame only. The sample lists tens of thousands of clones; roughly 92% were seen once. The sequencing input was peripheral blood. The receptors originated from a man aged 70 or older with active COVID-19.

The chain carries TRBV5-3 and TRBJ1-1; D not resolved. TRBV5-3 carries the ORF label, with uncertain function. Trimming stripped 0 bases from V and 3 bases from J, with 12 bases between. This CDR3 spans 15 amino acids. This CDR3 reads CARSLASQADTEAFF. In nucleotides, the CDR3 is TGTGCCAGAAGCTTGGCGTCTCAAGCGGACACTGAAGCTTTCTTT.

The chain employs TRBV5-1 and TRBJ2-3; D might be TRBD2 (6 bases). CDR3 size: 14 residues. The germline CDR1 and CDR2 sequences are SGHRS and YFSETQ. Trimming took 6 bases from V and 0 from J, leaving 11 bases between them. The CDR3 loop is CASTRGGSTDTQYF. For the CDR3, the DNA is TGCGCCAGCACCCGAGGAGGGAGCACAGATACGCAGTATTTT.

V usage is TRBV6-4 and J usage is TRBJ1-1; D might be TRBD1 (5 bases). The CDR3 length is 15 residues. Germline values: CDR1 MRHNA, CDR2 SNTAGT. Trimming shortened V by 5 bases and J by 1 base, and 14 bases separated the two germline ends. This chain's CDR3 is CASSQIGGTNTEAFF. The CDR3 nucleotides are TGTGCCAGCAGTCAAATCGGAGGGACGAACACTGAAGCTTTCTTT.

The chain employs TRBV5-1 and TRBJ2-2; D is unclear. This CDR3 contains 15 residues. The germline CDR1 and CDR2 sequences are SGHRS and YFSETQ. V lost 5 bases to trimming and J lost 3 bases, with 14 bases between them. CDR3 protein: CASRSNAGDTGELFF. CDR3 nucleotide sequence: TGCGCCAGCAGGTCTAACGCCGGAGACACCGGGGAGCTGTTTTTT.

The V and J genes are TRBV2 and TRBJ2-3; maybe TRBD2 (6 bases). Trimming took off 6 bases at V and 0 bases at J, with 10 bases between the two ends. In germline, CDR1 is SNHLY, CDR2 FYNNEI. CDR3 length: 14 amino acids. CDR3 nucleotides: TGTGCCAGCAGGCGGGACCCGAGCACAGATACGCAGTATTTT. It codes for CASRRDPSTDTQYF.

The rearrangement uses TRBV19 and TRBJ2-1; 7 bases map to TRBD2. This CDR3 has 12 amino acids. Germline V gene data show CDR1 as LNHDA and CDR2 as SQIVND (reference sequence). J lost 15 bases, V lost 3 bases, and 8 bases had no gene match. CDR3 in DNA: TGTGCCAGTAGTATCCCAGGACTAGTTGTGTTCTTC. Translated: CASSIPGLVVFF.

The gene calls are TRBV19 and TRBJ1-2, with TRBD1 matching over 7 bases. V trimming: 4 bases; J trimming: 4 bases; junction bases outside the gene matches: 12. The CDR3 loop spans 16 amino acids. Germline V gene sequence: CDR1 LNHDA, CDR2 SQIVND (reference sequence). In nucleotides, the CDR3 is TGTGCCAGTAGTAACGACAGGGATGACTCGCCCTATGGCTACACCTTC. Amino acid sequence: CASSNDRDDSPYGYTF.

This chain joins TRBV18 and TRBJ1-5, with a possible D match to TRBD1 (5 bases). Trimming stripped 4 bases from V and 7 bases from J, with 8 bases between. From germline, CDR1 is KGHSH and CDR2 LQKENI. This CDR3 contains 12 residues. CDR3 sequence (DNA): TGTGCCAGCTCACGGGGGGTCCAGCCCCAGCATTTT. Residues: CASSRGVQPQHF.

The chain is built from TRBV5-4 and TRBJ1-6; D call uncertain. This CDR3 is 13 amino acids long. The germline V gene has CDR1 SGHNT and CDR2 YYREEE (reference sequence). Trimming pared 3 bases from V and 10 bases from J, leaving 11 bases between. The CDR3 here is CASSSDQQSPLHF. CDR3 coding DNA: TGTGCCAGCAGCTCCGACCAACAGTCACCCCTCCACTTT.

This sequence joins TRBV7-9 and TRBJ2-5; TRBD1 is a possible D gene (6 bases). CDR3 length equals 13 residues. Germline loops: CDR1 SEHNR, CDR2 FQNEAQ (reference sequence). Deletions cut 4 bases from V and 1 base from J, with 7 bases between. CDR3 sequence (DNA): TGTGCCAGCAGCTGGACAGCCCAAGAGACCCAGTACTTC. It encodes CASSWTAQETQYF.

The chain links TRBV5-1 to TRBJ2-5; D is undetermined. This CDR3 is built from 14 residues. Trimming took 1 base from V and 1 from J, leaving 8 bases between them. Germline V lookup: CDR1 SGHRS, CDR2 YFSETQ. The DNA of the CDR3 is TGCGCCAGCAGCTTGATTCCGTCCCAAGAGACCCAGTACTTC. Translation gives CASSLIPSQETQYF. The full variable domain, with the rest looked up from reference TRBV5-1 and TRBJ2-5, is KAGVTQTPRYLIKTRGQQVTLSCSPISGHRSVSWYQQTPGQGLQFLFEYFSETQRNKGNFPGRFSGRQFSNSRSEMNVSTLELGDSALYLCASSLIPSQETQYFGPGTRLLVL.

The chain links TRBV29-1 to TRBJ1-3; the match to TRBD1 covers 9 bases. Germline trimming cut 7 bases from V and 4 bases from J; bases unmatched to any gene: 5. This CDR3 has 13 amino acids. CDR1 and CDR2 from the germline V gene are SQVTM and ANQGSEA. CDR3 amino acids: CSALGQGGNTIYF. The CDR3 DNA follows: TGCAGCGCCCTGGGACAGGGAGGAAACACCATATATTTT. Based on the CDR3 plus reference TRBV29-1 and TRBJ1-3, the full variable domain is SAVISQKPSRDICQRGTSLTIQCQVDSQVTMMFWYRQQPGQSLTLIATANQGSEATYESGFVIDKFPISRPNLTFSTLTVSNMSPEDSSIYLCSALGQGGNTIYFGEGSWLTVV.

This clone has just a few counts. The V gene is TRBV6-5, the J gene TRBJ1-6; 7 bases align to TRBD1. The germline V gene encodes CDR1 MNHEY and CDR2 SVGAGI. This CDR3 comprises 12 residues. Losses at the gene ends were 8 bases for V and 6 bases for J; bases not matched to a gene: 1. DNA of the CDR3: TGTGCCAGCCGACAGGGTAATTCACCCCTCCACTTT. It specifies CASRQGNSPLHF.

This sequence joins TRBV21-1 and TRBJ1-5; the table's D gene call, TRBD1, was not cross checked with the DNA. TRBV21-1 represents a pseudogene. This CDR3 comprises 18 residues. DNA for the CDR3: TGTGCCAGCAGCAAAGAAGATCCCGACAGGGGCAGCAATCAGCCCCAGCATTTT. It translates to CASSKEDPDRGSNQPQHF.

The chain carries TRBV5-4 and TRBJ2-5, with TRBD1 identical over 7 bases. The V gene's germline CDR1 is SGHNT and CDR2 YYREEE (reference sequence). This CDR3 contains 13 residues. After removal of 2 bases from V and 5 bases from J, the junction contained 3 bases not matched to a gene. The CDR3 nucleotides are TGTGCCAGCAGCTTCGACAGGGATGAGACCCAGTACTTC. Its translation is CASSFDRDETQYF.

The chain is built from TRBV7-3 and TRBJ2-3; 10 bases line up with TRBD2. Germline CDR1 SGHTA, CDR2 FQGTGA. This CDR3 has 16 residues. The ends lost 1 base at V and 2 bases at J; junction bases unmatched: 3. As DNA, the CDR3 is TGTGCCAGCAGCTTAAGAAGCGGGGGGGACACAGATACGCAGTATTTT. Translating gives CASSLRSGGDTDTQYF.

This chain joins TRBV4-3 and TRBJ1-1; 7 bases map to TRBD1. The germline V gene encodes CDR1 LGHNA and CDR2 YSLEER. This CDR3 has 15 amino acids. V gave up 4 bases and J gave up 4 bases; unmatched junction bases: 9. The CDR3 nucleotides read TGCGCCAGCAGCCTAGACCAGGGGGTAGTCACTGAAGCTTTCTTT. It encodes CASSLDQGVVTEAFF.

The V and J genes are TRBV6-1 and TRBJ2-7; D gene uncertain. There are 13 residues in the CDR3. Germline-derived CDR1 and CDR2 are MNHNS and SASEGT. Trimming pared 3 bases from V and 0 bases from J, leaving 6 bases between. The CDR3 protein is CASSDGSSYEQYV. The CDR3 DNA follows: TGTGCCAGCAGTGACGGTAGCTCCTACGAGCAGTACGTC.

The rearrangement joins TRBV24-1 to TRBJ2-1, with D tentatively TRBD1 (5 bases). Germline CDR1 is KGHDR and CDR2 is SFDVKD. V lost 0 bases to trimming and J lost 1 base, with 9 bases between them. The length of the CDR3 is 16 residues. CDR3 DNA sequence: TGTGCCACCAGTGATTTGAAAAAGGGGTCCTACAATGAGCAGTTCTTC. It yields the protein CATSDLKKGSYNEQFF.

The gene calls are TRBV5-6 and TRBJ1-2; 8 nucleotides line up with TRBD1. CDR1 and CDR2 (germline): SGHDT, YYEEEE. V gave up 3 bases and J gave up 4 bases; unmatched junction bases: 8. This CDR3 has 15 residues. The CDR3 nucleotides are TGTGCCAGCAGCTACAGGGGGGAGGTCGGCTATGGCTACACCTTC. This gives the protein CASSYRGEVGYGYTF.

The rearrangement links TRBV24-1 to TRBJ2-1; no reliable D call. Germline loops: CDR1 KGHDR, CDR2 SFDVKD. V was trimmed by 6 bases and J by 4 bases, leaving 3 bases between them. CDR3 length equals 11 residues. As DNA, the CDR3 is TGTGCCACCAGTCTGTACAATGAGCAGTTCTTC. Its protein product is CATSLYNEQFF.

The chain joins TRBV18 to TRBJ2-7, with D perhaps TRBD2 (5 bases). The V and J ends lost 0 bases and 2 bases respectively, with 8 bases between them. Germline assignment: CDR1 KGHSH and CDR2 LQKENI. The CDR3 covers 14 residues. As DNA, the CDR3 is TGTGCCAGCTCACCACCAGGGAGACCCTACGAGCAGTACGTC. Amino acid sequence: CASSPPGRPYEQYV.

The CDR3 nucleotides read TGTGCCAGCAGCCAAAGACTCTTACAAGAGACCCAGTACTTC. Translating it yields CASSQRLLQETQYF. V is TRBV14 and J is TRBJ2-5; D uncertain. V lost 2 bases, J lost 2 bases, and 9 bases lay in between. This CDR3 contains 14 residues. The V gene's germline CDR1 is SGHDN and CDR2 FVKESK.

The chain is built from TRBV2 and TRBJ2-3; D possibly corresponds to TRBD1 (6 bases). The CDR3 loop spans 13 amino acids. Trimming stripped 9 bases from V and 0 bases from J, with 10 bases between. The V gene's germline CDR1 is SNHLY and CDR2 FYNNEI. Here the CDR3 DNA reads TGTGCCAGAGGGACACCCAGCACAGATACGCAGTATTTT. It is translated as CARGTPSTDTQYF.